What follows is one T cell receptor (beta chain) and its context. Sequenced by immunoSEQ multiplex PCR; TCRdb stores in-frame clones only, minus some. Of 40,000 or so clones in the sample, 60% to 75% were seen once. V was clipped by 4 bases and J by 6 bases, with 10 bases between them. Germline loops: CDR1 SGHKS, CDR2 YYEKEE (reference sequence). The CDR3 has 12 amino acids. The entry originates in a study of radiotherapy plus CTLA-4 blockade in lung cancer. The V gene is TRBV5-5, the J gene TRBJ1-1, with D uncertain. The clonotype comes from a human donor with non-small cell lung cancer who had stable disease on radiotherapy plus ipilimumab. The starting material was peripheral blood, obtained from a patient treated with radiotherapy plus ipilimumab. CDR3 region: CASSLRPAEAFF. The DNA of the CDR3 is TGTGCCAGCAGCCTGAGGCCAGCTGAAGCTTTCTTT.